This record concerns one T cell receptor (beta chain) sequence. Data came from immunoSEQ multiplex PCR; TCRdb stores just in-frame clones and leaves some out. This sample carries 61,000 or so clones, roughly four fifths of them seen once, and the ten largest clones take 3% to 4%. The data are from a study of OX40 agonist ivuxolimab in advanced cancers. Study in general: Those treated in dose escalation had hepatocellular carcinoma, melanoma, renal cell cancer or head and neck cancer.

The CDR3 length is 13 residues. Germline V gene lookup returns CDR1 MDHEN and CDR2 SYDVKM. V was pared by 10 bases and J by 0 bases, with 5 bases of the junction left unmatched. Sequenced here: CD4+ or CD8+ T cells sorted from blood, sampled in a trial of the OX40 agonist ivuxolimab. The source of this sequence is an adult with an advanced solid tumor such as melanoma, head and neck, liver or kidney cancer. The chain combines TRBV28 with TRBJ1-2; 7 bases are shared with TRBD1. CDR3 protein: CANRDSTNYGYTF. The CDR3 region has the DNA TGTGCCAACCGGGACAGTACTAACTATGGCTACACCTTC.